This TCR beta chain is drawn from a study of blood T cell repertoires in COVID-19. Whole-study context: COVID-19 samples collected from the United States, Italy and Spain covered acute and convalescent phases.

The V gene end was trimmed by 6 bases and the J gene end by 0 bases; junction bases not matched to a gene: 5. CDR1 is KGHSH, CDR2 LQKENI, per germline. This CDR3 is 17 amino acids long. Libraries were prepared by immunoSEQ multiplex PCR; TCRdb keeps only in-frame clonotypes and omits some of them. The sample has 150,000 to 200,000 clones, around 82% seen once. This chain uses TRBV18 with TRBJ2-1, with 13 bases lining up with TRBD2. The sequenced material came from peripheral blood. The clonotype originates from a human donor with acute or convalescent COVID-19. The donor label of this sample is uncertain. Written as DNA, the CDR3 is TGTGCCAGCTCGCGCTGGACTAGCGGGAGCTCCTACAATGAGCAGTTCTTC. Translation: CASSRWTSGSSYNEQFF. Full variable domain (missing parts from reference TRBV18 and TRBJ2-1): NAGVMQNPRHLVRRRGQEARLRCSPMKGHSHVYWYRQLPEEGLKFMVYLQKENIIDESGMPKERFSAEFPKEGPSILRIQQVVRGDSAAYFCASSRWTSGSSYNEQFFGPGTRLTVL.